This T cell receptor beta chain was obtained from a study of blood T cell repertoires in COVID-19. Study overall: COVID-19 samples collected from the United States, Italy and Spain covered acute and convalescent phases. PBMCs, B-cell-depleted T cells, or T cells provided the cDNA or gDNA that made up the material.

Authors' data handling: Counts of nucleated cells, estimated from reference gene primer amplification, were obtained. TCRdb keeps only in-frame clones here, not all; method: immunoSEQ multiplex PCR. V and J calls and clone size follow that table, whereas D and trimming were derived from the DNA. The table has 70,000 to 80,000 clones, over 70% seen once; the top ten hold 11%. Germline lookup yields CDR1 MGHDK and CDR2 SYGVNS. V lost 4 bases, J lost 5 bases, and 11 bases stayed unmatched. This CDR3 is 17 amino acids long. The chain carries TRBV25-1 and TRBJ1-4; 9 nucleotides agree with TRBD1. The sample was peripheral blood. This clonotype was obtained from a man aged 45-65 years with acute or convalescent COVID-19. Here the CDR3 DNA reads TGTGCCAGCAGTGCCCTAGGACAGGGGAGGAAAAATGAAAAACTGTTTTTT. As protein: CASSALGQGRKNEKLFF.